Shown below are 16 T cell receptor beta chains from a single sample sequenced in a study of shared clonotypes between healthy human individuals. Measured with immunoSEQ multiplex PCR; TCRdb has only the in-frame clones, and not every one. The sample has about 1 million clones; around four fifths are singletons. The source material was memory CD4+ T cells sorted from blood. Subset here: CD45RA-negative fraction. These receptor sequences come from a man younger than 30 in good health.

This chain uses TRBV2 with TRBJ2-7; D might be TRBD1 (6 bases). Trimming pared 7 bases from V and 0 bases from J, leaving 13 bases between. The CDR3 is made up of 14 amino acids. Germline values: CDR1 SNHLY, CDR2 FYNNEI. The CDR3 nucleotides are TGTGCCAGCAATCAACAGGGACCCTCCTACGAGCAGTACTTC. Translating gives CASNQQGPSYEQYF.

This chain connects TRBV5-1 to TRBJ2-7; 9 bases are shared with TRBD2. This CDR3 contains 15 residues. With V trimmed by 0 bases and J by 3 bases, 4 bases remained unmatched. The V gene's germline CDR1 is SGHRS and CDR2 YFSETQ. This CDR3 is CASSLDPSGNYEQYF. The CDR3 DNA reads TGCGCCAGCAGCTTGGACCCTAGCGGGAACTACGAGCAGTACTTC.

This clone was seen more than once but under ten times. In nucleotides, the CDR3 is TGTGCCAGCAGCAGAGACGGGAGTGGCCCCTACGAGCAGTACTTC. This encodes CASSRDGSGPYEQYF. This chain connects TRBV7-2 to TRBJ2-7, with D possibly TRBD2 on 6 matching bases. The V end lost 5 bases, the J end lost 2 bases, and 16 bases lay between the germline ends. The CDR3 extends over 15 amino acids. Germline V lookup: CDR1 SGHTA, CDR2 FQGNSA.

On this clone itself: Distinct nucleotide sequences in the sample also encode this CDR3. The CDR3 nucleotides read TGTGCCAGCAGTGAGGGTAGCGGGGGTACTGATACGCAGTATTTT. As protein: CASSEGSGGTDTQYF. The rearrangement joins TRBV2 to TRBJ2-3, with TRBD2 matching over 9 bases. Per germline, CDR1 SNHLY and CDR2 FYNNEI. The CDR3 sequence is 15 residues long. J lost 6 bases, V lost 3 bases, and 7 bases had no gene match. The full variable domain, with the rest looked up from reference TRBV2 and TRBJ2-3, is EPEVTQTPSHQVTQMGQEVILRCVPISNHLYFYWYRQILGQKVEFLVSFYNNEISEKSEIFDDQFSVERPDGSNFTLKIRSTKLEDSAMYFCASSEGSGGTDTQYFGPGTRLTVL.

The J gene is TRBJ1-4, the V gene TRBV30; D is unresolved. Germline lookup yields CDR1 GTSNPN and CDR2 SVGIG (reference sequence). Deletions cut 8 bases from V and 0 bases from J, with 19 bases between. This CDR3 spans 16 amino acids. CDR3 amino acids: CARLTLSLATNEKLFF. The CDR3 DNA follows: TGTGCCCGTTTGACACTGTCCCTTGCAACTAATGAAAAACTGTTTTTT.

This chain joins TRBV7-9 and TRBJ2-1; 10 bases align to TRBD2. Germline CDR1 is SEHNR and CDR2 is FQNEAQ (reference sequence). This CDR3 has 19 amino acids. The V gene end was trimmed by 4 bases and the J gene end by 4 bases; junction bases not matched to a gene: 16. For the CDR3, the DNA is TGTGCCAGCAGCTACCCCATAGCGGGAGGCACTCTCAATTACAATGAGCAGTTCTTC. This gives the protein CASSYPIAGGTLNYNEQFF.

This chain uses TRBV7-2 with TRBJ2-3; no reliable D call. The CDR3 length is 14 residues. Per the germline V gene, CDR1 is SGHTA and CDR2 is FQGNSA. Trimming pared 2 bases from V and 2 bases from J, leaving 8 bases between. Here the CDR3 reads CASSLNGITDTQYF. In DNA form, the CDR3 reads TGTGCCAGCAGCTTAAACGGAATCACAGATACGCAGTATTTT.

The V and J genes are TRBV5-8 and TRBJ1-2, with 10 positions matching TRBD1. The CDR3 is 16 residues long. V lost 0 bases, J lost 2 bases, and 4 bases stayed unmatched. Germline lookup yields CDR1 SGHTS and CDR2 YDEGEE. The CDR3: CASSLDLGQGNYGYTF. The CDR3 DNA is TGTGCCAGCAGCTTGGACCTGGGACAGGGGAACTATGGCTACACCTTC.

The V call is TRBV5-5, the J call TRBJ1-5; D gene uncertain. This CDR3 is 13 amino acids long. CDR1 is SGHKS and CDR2 is YYEKEE in the germline V gene (reference sequence). Trimming pared 2 bases from V and 7 bases from J, leaving 10 bases between. The CDR3 DNA reads as TGTGCCAGCAGCTTTACTGAGGTCCAGCCCCAGCATTTT. This encodes CASSFTEVQPQHF.

The CDR3 sequence is CASSFTRGGDTF. CDR3 coding DNA: TGTGCCAGCAGTTTTACCAGGGGGGGCGACACCTTC. V is TRBV28 and J is TRBJ1-2; 7 nucleotides align to TRBD1. The germline CDR1 and CDR2 sequences are MDHEN and SYDVKM. The length of the CDR3 is 12 residues. Germline trimming cut 3 bases from V and 12 bases from J; bases unmatched to any gene: 7.

This clone has more than one count but fewer than ten. The chain uses TRBV7-6 and TRBJ1-2; no clear D gene. Trimming stripped 5 bases from V and 6 bases from J, with 22 bases between. CDR1 and CDR2 from the germline V gene are SGHVS and FNYEAQ. This CDR3 contains 16 residues. CDR3 in DNA: TGTGCCAGCAGCCTAGTAGTGGAGGGAATTGGGGATGGCTACACCTTC. Translating it yields CASSLVVEGIGDGYTF.

As DNA, the CDR3 is TGTGCCAGCAGTCGCGATGACGAGCAGTACTTC. It yields the protein CASSRDDEQYF. The rearrangement links TRBV28 to TRBJ2-7; D gene uncertain. Germline V gene lookup returns CDR1 MDHEN and CDR2 SYDVKM. With 5 bases removed from V and 5 bases from J, the gap between germline ends came to 7 bases. This CDR3 has 11 amino acids.

The V gene is TRBV30, the J gene TRBJ2-7; D gene ambiguous. This CDR3 is 12 amino acids long. The germline V and J ends were trimmed by 0 bases and 10 bases, with 13 bases remaining between them. Per germline, CDR1 GTSNPN and CDR2 SVGIG (reference sequence). The CDR3 reads CAWSVGTFSQYF. Written as DNA, the CDR3 is TGTGCCTGGAGTGTTGGAACCTTTTCCCAGTACTTC.

J is TRBJ2-1 and V is TRBV10-3, with 11 bases lining up with TRBD2. Germline V gene sequence: CDR1 ENHRY, CDR2 SYGVKD. Unmatched junction bases numbered 8, after V lost 7 bases and J lost 6 bases. The CDR3 is 15 amino acids. For the CDR3, the DNA is TGTGCCATCACCCTTAGCGGGGGGGCTGGCAATGAGCAGTTCTTC. As protein: CAITLSGGAGNEQFF.

V and J are TRBV7-2 and TRBJ2-1, with TRBD2 matching 13 bases. V trimming: 5 bases; J trimming: 3 bases; junction bases outside the gene matches: 13. This CDR3 contains 19 residues. CDR1 and CDR2 (germline): SGHTA, FQGNSA. CDR3 sequence (DNA): TGTGCCAGCAGCGTGGGACTAGCGGGGAGAACAGGCATCTACAATGAGCAGTTCTTC. The encoded protein is CASSVGLAGRTGIYNEQFF.

The V and J genes are TRBV9 and TRBJ1-6; D remains ambiguous. The V end lost 2 bases, the J end lost 5 bases, and 8 bases lay between the germline ends. Germline CDR1 is SGDLS and CDR2 is YYNGEE. The CDR3 is 14 residues long. CDR3 loop: CASSVLGNNSPLHF. DNA for the CDR3: TGTGCCAGCAGCGTCCTAGGTAATAATTCACCCCTCCACTTT. Complete variable domain (other parts from reference TRBV9 and TRBJ1-6): DSGVTQTPKHLITATGQRVTLRCSPRSGDLSVYWYQQSLDQGLQFLIQYYNGEERAKGNILERFSAQQFPDLHSELNLSSLELGDSALYFCASSVLGNNSPLHFGNGTRLTVT.